This TCR beta chain came from a study of response to subunit inactivated influenza vaccine. Study-wide results and limits: With each seasonal influenza vaccination, the authors suggested, few new T cells are recruited.

This clonotype was recorded a few times. Its target is not known. V was pared by 1 base and J by 8 bases, with 11 bases between. In germline, CDR1 is LGHNA, CDR2 YSLEER. The CDR3 runs 13 residues. TCRdb passed the RT-PCR reads through MiXCR, listing each CDR3 protein once. The sample includes about 700,000 distinct CDR3 sequences, 11% to 15% of them seen just once. Sequencing was performed on PBMCs from blood, taken 14 days before vaccination. The rearrangement links TRBV4-3 to TRBJ1-2; D might be TRBD1 (6 bases). The origin of this receptor is a man aged 50-60 years who received an inactivated influenza vaccine. CDR3 residues: CASSQGSRGGYTF. For the CDR3, the DNA is TGCGCCAGCAGCCAAGGCTCCAGGGGAGGCTACACCTTC.